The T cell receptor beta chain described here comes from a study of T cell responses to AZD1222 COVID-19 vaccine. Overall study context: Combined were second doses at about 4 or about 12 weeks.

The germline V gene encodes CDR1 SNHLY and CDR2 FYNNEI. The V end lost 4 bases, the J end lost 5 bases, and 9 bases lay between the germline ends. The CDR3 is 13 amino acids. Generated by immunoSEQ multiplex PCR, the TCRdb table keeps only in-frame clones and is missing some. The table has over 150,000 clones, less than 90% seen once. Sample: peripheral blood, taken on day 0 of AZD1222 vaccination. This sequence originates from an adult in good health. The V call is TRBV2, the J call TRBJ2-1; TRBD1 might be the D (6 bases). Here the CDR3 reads CASSVRGDNEQFF. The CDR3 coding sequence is TGTGCCAGCAGTGTCAGGGGCGACAATGAGCAGTTCTTC.